This T cell receptor beta chain derives from a study of cytomegalovirus exposure and HLA in healthy donors. Study-wide results and limits: Links to common viral pathogens appeared, in a later analysis, for several of the most significant clusters. In an earlier analysis, most TCR beta V segments were productive about 87% or about 30% of the time.

V gave up 2 bases and J gave up 6 bases; unmatched junction bases: 9. In germline, CDR1 is MNHNY, CDR2 SVGAGI (reference sequence). This CDR3 is 16 amino acids long. With 60 Vbeta and 13 Jbeta primers, the PCR was carried out. Sequencing used immunoSEQ multiplex PCR; TCRdb keeps in-frame clones, though not all of them. The sample carries 100,000 to 150,000 clones, less than 85% recorded once. As to this clone: Antigen unknown.

The TCR originated in a man aged 25-40 years in good health and CMV-seropositive. The chain couples TRBV6-6 to TRBJ2-2; TRBD2 agrees at 7 bases. Sequencing was performed on PBMCs. The CDR3 is CASSYLTERGAGELFF. CDR3 sequence (DNA): TGTGCCAGCAGTTACCTGACAGAGCGGGGTGCCGGGGAGCTGTTTTTT.